This T cell receptor beta chain was recovered during a study of T cell responses to AZD1222 COVID-19 vaccine. Findings and limits, study-wide: Donor demographics were predominantly white British with a female majority; clonal diversity may be underestimated. Reports say nearly half of spike-specific TCRs go after unmutated variant regions.

From germline, CDR1 is SEHNR and CDR2 FQNEAQ (reference sequence). With 2 bases removed from V and 2 bases from J, the gap between germline ends came to 15 bases. The CDR3 totals 16 residues. Measured with immunoSEQ multiplex PCR; TCRdb has only the in-frame clones, and not every one. The sample includes over 110,000 clones, 85% to 90% of them seen just once. Comments on this clone: Its antigen is not identified.

This TCR was recovered from an adult who received the AZD1222 COVID-19 vaccine. This sample comprised peripheral blood, obtained 28 days after the second AZD1222 dose. V is TRBV7-9 and J is TRBJ1-1; tentative D call: TRBD1 (6 bases). CDR3 DNA sequence: TGTGCCAGCAGCTTAAAGGCAGGGGTTAGCAACACTGAAGCTTTCTTT. Translation: CASSLKAGVSNTEAFF.